This TCR beta chain originates from a study of T cell responses to AZD1222 COVID-19 vaccine. This table comes from immunoSEQ multiplex PCR, and its TCRdb copy is limited to in-frame clones, with some not included. The sample lists 150,000 to 180,000 clones; 90% were seen once. The sequencing used peripheral blood, collected on day 0 of AZD1222 vaccination. The clonotype comes from an adult in good health.

The CDR3 here is CASSIEGEEGYGYTF. Written as DNA, the CDR3 is TGTGCCAGTAGTATCGAGGGGGAGGAGGGCTATGGCTACACCTTC. The chain links TRBV19 to TRBJ1-2, with a weak D call TRBD1 (6 bases). Trimming took 3 bases from V and 4 from J, leaving 15 bases between them. CDR3 size: 15 residues. Per germline, CDR1 LNHDA and CDR2 SQIVND (reference sequence).